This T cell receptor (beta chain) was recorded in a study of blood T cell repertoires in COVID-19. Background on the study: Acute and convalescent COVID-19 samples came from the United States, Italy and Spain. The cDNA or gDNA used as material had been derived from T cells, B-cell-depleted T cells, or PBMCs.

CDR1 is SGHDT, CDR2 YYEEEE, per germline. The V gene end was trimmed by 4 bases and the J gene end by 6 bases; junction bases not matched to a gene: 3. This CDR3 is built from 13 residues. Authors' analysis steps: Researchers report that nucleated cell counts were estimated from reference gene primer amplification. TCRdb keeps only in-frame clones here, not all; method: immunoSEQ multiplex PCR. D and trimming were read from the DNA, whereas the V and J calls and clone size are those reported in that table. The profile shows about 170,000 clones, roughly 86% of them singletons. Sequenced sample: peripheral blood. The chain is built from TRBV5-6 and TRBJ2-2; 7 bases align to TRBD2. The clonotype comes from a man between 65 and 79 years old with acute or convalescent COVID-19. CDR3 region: CASSPGRAGELFF. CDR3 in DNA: TGTGCCAGCAGCCCGGGGAGGGCCGGGGAGCTGTTTTTT.